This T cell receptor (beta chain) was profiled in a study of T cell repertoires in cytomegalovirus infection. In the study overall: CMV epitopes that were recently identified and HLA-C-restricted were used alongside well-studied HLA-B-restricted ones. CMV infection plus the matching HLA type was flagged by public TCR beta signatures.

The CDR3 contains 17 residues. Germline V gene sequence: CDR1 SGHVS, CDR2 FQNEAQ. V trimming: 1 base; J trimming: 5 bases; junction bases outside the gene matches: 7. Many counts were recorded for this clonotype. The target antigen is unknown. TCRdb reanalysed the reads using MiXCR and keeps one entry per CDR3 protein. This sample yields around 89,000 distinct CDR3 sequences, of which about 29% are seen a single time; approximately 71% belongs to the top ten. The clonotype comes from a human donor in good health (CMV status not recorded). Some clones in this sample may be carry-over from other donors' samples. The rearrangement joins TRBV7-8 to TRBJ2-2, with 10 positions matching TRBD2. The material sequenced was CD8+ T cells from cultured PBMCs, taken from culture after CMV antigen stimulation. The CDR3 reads CASSLGPSGGETGELFF. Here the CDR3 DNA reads TGTGCCAGCAGCTTAGGTCCTAGCGGGGGAGAGACCGGGGAGCTGTTTTTT. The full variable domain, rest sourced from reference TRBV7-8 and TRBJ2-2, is GAGVSQSPRYKVAKRGQDVALRCDPISGHVSLFWYQQALGQGPEFLTYFQNEAQLDKSGLPSDRFFAERPEGSVSTLKIQRTQQEDSAVYLCASSLGPSGGETGELFFGEGSRLTVL.